These T cell receptor beta chains were read from a single sample in a study of breast tumors, draining lymph nodes, adjacent tissues. Via MiXCR, TCRdb re-called the multiplex PCR reads, giving one row per CDR3 protein. Of roughly 120,000 distinct CDR3 sequences in the sample, 15% to 20% were seen once. The sample was axillary lymph node tissue. The receptors were sampled from a female donor with breast cancer. Some clones in this sample may be carry-over from other donors' samples. Each CDR3 is given with its conserved first and last residue. The D gene is left open where the match is weak. Size is stated for part of the rows, as once, few or many counts, or as a class when the clone is expanded.

j_call d_call v_call clone_size cdr3_aa cdr3_nt
TRBJ2-7 TRBD2 TRBV20-1 many CSARGPGLAGGPEQYF TGCAGTGCTAGAGGGCCGGGACTAGCGGGAGGCCCCGAGCAGTACTTC
TRBJ2-1 TRBD1 TRBV7-2 many CASIKTTGIINEQFF TGTGCCAGCATTAAAACGACAGGGATAATCAATGAGCAGTTCTTC
TRBJ2-2 - TRBV29-1 many CSVPRENTGELFF TGCAGCGTTCCCAGGGAGAACACCGGGGAGCTGTTTTTT
TRBJ2-1 - TRBV6-6 many CATDLGGGEQFF TGTGCCACGGATCTCGGGGGCGGTGAGCAGTTCTTC
TRBJ2-3 - TRBV11-2 many CASSLEGIQDVTQYF TGTGCCAGCAGCTTAGAGGGGATACAGGACGTCACGCAGTATTTT
TRBJ2-5 - TRBV11-2 many CASSLGRAQETQYF TGTGCCAGCAGCTTAGGAAGGGCCCAAGAGACCCAGTACTTC
TRBJ1-5 - TRBV6-5 - CASRTGLGQPQHF TGTGCCAGCAGAACAGGTCTAGGGCAGCCCCAGCATTTT
TRBJ2-1 TRBD1 TRBV15 many CATSRGDRALNNEQFF TGTGCCACCAGCAGAGGGGACAGGGCCTTGAACAATGAGCAGTTCTTC
TRBJ1-1 - TRBV29-1 - CSVELDILNTEAFF TGCAGCGTTGAATTGGACATTTTGAACACTGAAGCTTTCTTT
TRBJ2-3 TRBD2 TRBV6-5 - CASTPPGAGGAYPTYTDTQYF TGTGCCAGCACTCCCCCCGGAGCGGGGGGGGCTTACCCCACCTACACAGATACGCAGTATTTT
TRBJ2-3 TRBD2 TRBV5-1 many CASSHTGGATSGHTDTQYF TGCGCCAGCAGCCACACAGGAGGGGCGACTAGCGGCCACACAGATACGCAGTATTTT
TRBJ1-6 - TRBV28 many CASSLRGGPNSPLHF TGTGCCAGCAGTTTACGGGGGGGCCCTAATTCACCCCTCCACTTT
TRBJ2-1 TRBD1 TRBV2 many CASSVETGAYNEQFF TGTGCCAGCAGTGTCGAGACAGGGGCCTACAATGAGCAGTTCTTC
TRBJ2-3 TRBD2 TRBV20-1 many CSAGGLAGGPGTDTQYF TGCAGTGCTGGTGGGCTAGCGGGGGGGCCGGGCACAGATACGCAGTATTTT
TRBJ1-5 - TRBV7-9 - CASSFSGWNQPQHF TGTGCCAGCAGCTTTTCGGGGTGGAATCAGCCCCAGCATTTT
TRBJ2-3 TRBD2 TRBV28 few CASSFTSGSTDTQYF TGTGCCAGCAGTTTCACTAGCGGGAGTACGGATACGCAGTATTTT
TRBJ2-1 TRBD2 TRBV7-9 many CASSSGLAGNFYNEQFF TGTGCCAGCAGCTCCGGACTAGCGGGTAACTTCTACAATGAGCAGTTCTTC
TRBJ2-5 - TRBV4-1 many CASSQDHRYQETQYF TGCGCCAGCAGCCAAGACCACAGGTATCAAGAGACCCAGTACTTC
TRBJ1-6 - TRBV5-1 many CASSLGGANNSPLHF TGCGCCAGCAGCTTGGGGGGAGCTAATAATTCACCCCTCCACTTT
TRBJ2-2 - TRBV7-3 few CASSLMSGLGELFF TGTGCCAGCAGCTTAATGTCAGGGCTCGGGGAGCTGTTTTTT
TRBJ1-6 TRBD1 TRBV6-5 many CASSPGAGQGRAPLHF TGTGCCAGCAGTCCTGGGGCGGGACAGGGACGAGCACCCCTCCACTTT
TRBJ2-3 - TRBV18 - CASSPTRSSTDTQYF TGTGCCAGCTCACCTACCAGATCTAGCACAGATACGCAGTATTTT
TRBJ1-2 TRBD1 TRBV6-1 many CASDRDRSLYGYTF TGTGCCAGCGATAGGGACAGGAGCCTCTATGGCTACACCTTC
TRBJ2-3 TRBD2 TRBV20-1 many CSAEPRSGGGADTQYF TGCAGTGCCGAGCCCCGGAGTGGCGGGGGGGCAGATACGCAGTATTTT
TRBJ2-1 - TRBV7-9 many CASSSGRWSLREQFF TGTGCCAGCAGCTCGGGACGGTGGTCTCTCCGTGAGCAGTTCTTC
TRBJ1-6 - TRBV19 many CASSIGPFSPLHF TGTGCCAGTAGTATCGGCCCCTTCTCGCCCCTCCACTTT
TRBJ2-7 - TRBV5-4 many CASSLDNYEQYF TGTGCCAGCAGCTTGGACAACTACGAGCAGTACTTC
TRBJ2-2 TRBD1 TRBV27 many CASRRDRVDTGELFF TGTGCCAGCCGCCGGGACAGGGTAGACACCGGGGAGCTGTTTTTT
TRBJ1-6 - TRBV5-1 many CASAAYNSPLHF TGCGCCAGCGCTGCCTATAATTCACCCCTCCACTTT
TRBJ2-3 TRBD1 TRBV7-9 - CASSGDRGADTQYF TGTGCCAGCAGCGGGGACAGGGGGGCAGATACGCAGTATTTT
TRBJ2-1 TRBD1 TRBV7-8 many CASSVTGLDSDEQFF TGTGCCAGCAGCGTGACAGGGCTCGACTCCGATGAGCAGTTCTTC
TRBJ2-5 - TRBV12-3/TRBV12-4 many CASTRYRDGTQYF TGTGCCAGCACCCGATACCGAGACGGGACCCAGTACTTC
TRBJ1-6 TRBD1 TRBV6-5 many CASRTGGSSYNSPLHF TGTGCCAGTCGGACAGGGGGCAGCTCCTATAATTCACCCCTCCACTTT
TRBJ1-2 TRBD1 TRBV7-7 many CASSLEVFLGQGDYGYTF TGTGCTAGCAGCTTAGAGGTCTTTTTGGGACAGGGAGATTATGGCTACACCTTC
TRBJ2-5 TRBD2 TRBV19 many CASSAPGLTAQYF TGTGCCAGTAGTGCACCGGGACTAACGGCCCAGTACTTC
TRBJ2-1 - TRBV6-5 many CASSLSGAYNEQFF TGTGCCAGCAGTTTGTCGGGGGCATACAATGAGCAGTTCTTC
TRBJ2-7 - TRBV6-5 many CASGRARSYEQYF TGTGCCAGCGGCAGGGCCCGCTCCTACGAGCAGTACTTC
TRBJ2-2 - TRBV12-3/TRBV12-4 few CASSLGGRNTGELFF TGTGCCAGCAGTTTAGGGGGCCGTAACACCGGGGAGCTGTTTTTT
TRBJ2-2 - TRBV7-2 many CASSLFSTNTGELFF TGTGCCAGCAGCTTATTCTCCACGAACACCGGGGAGCTGTTTTTT
TRBJ2-4 TRBD1 TRBV24-1 few CATSDSPGQGGENIQYF TGTGCCACCAGTGACTCCCCGGGACAGGGGGGGGAAAACATTCAGTACTTC
TRBJ2-5 - TRBV5-5 - CASSSEEGWETRYF TGTGCCAGCAGCTCGGAGGAGGGCTGGGAGACCCGGTACTTC
TRBJ1-2 TRBD1 TRBV19 many CASSTRTGGDPGGGYTF TGTGCCAGTAGTACAAGGACAGGGGGCGATCCGGGGGGCGGCTACACCTTC
TRBJ2-4 TRBD1 TRBV7-9 many CASSRQGAKNIQYF TGTGCCAGCAGCCGACAGGGGGCAAAAAACATTCAGTACTTC
TRBJ2-1 - TRBV5-1 many CASSLTGGASSYNEQFF TGCGCCAGCAGCTTGACAGGGGGGGCCAGCTCCTACAATGAGCAGTTCTTC
TRBJ2-7 - TRBV11-2 - CASSLGGGGDYEQYF TGTGCCAGCAGCTTAGGAGGGGGGGGGGACTACGAGCAGTACTTC
TRBJ2-3 TRBD1 TRBV12-3/TRBV12-4 many CASSPLDRVTDTQYF TGTGCCAGCAGCCCCCTGGACAGGGTGACAGATACGCAGTATTTT
TRBJ2-3 - TRBV6-6 many CASSYDGTDTQYF TGTGCCAGCAGTTACGACGGTACAGATACGCAGTATTTT
TRBJ2-1 TRBD2 TRBV5-1 many CASSLAGLAGVYQFF TGCGCCAGCAGTTTAGCGGGACTAGCGGGAGTTTACCAGTTCTTC
TRBJ2-5 - TRBV2 many CASSPSTSGKETQYF TGTGCCAGCAGTCCTAGCACAAGCGGCAAAGAGACCCAGTACTTC
TRBJ2-5 TRBD2 TRBV15 many CATSRVGGFGETQYF TGTGCCACCAGCAGAGTGGGGGGGTTTGGAGAGACCCAGTACTTC
TRBJ2-7 TRBD1 TRBV6-1 - CASGDRVAYEQYF TGTGCCAGCGGGGACAGGGTCGCCTACGAGCAGTACTTC
TRBJ2-3 TRBD2 TRBV11-2 few CASSSPGGGTEDTQYF TGTGCCAGCAGCTCCCCGGGGGGGGGAACCGAAGATACGCAGTATTTT
TRBJ2-7 - TRBV20-1 many CSARTGAPLSEQYF TGCAGTGCCCGAACTGGGGCCCCATTGAGCGAGCAGTACTTC